What follows are 17 T cell receptor beta chains derived from one specimen sequenced in a study of early T cells in non-severe SARS-CoV-2 infection. TCRdb re-derived calls from the 5' RACE reads in MiXCR, one entry per CDR3 protein. The sample records around 76,000 distinct CDR3 sequences, about 11% being singletons. Sequenced input: whole blood. These receptors originate from an adult who was a healthcare worker with PCR-confirmed SARS-CoV-2 infection or an uninfected control (not recorded which).

This clonotype was picked up many times. This chain uses TRBV15 with TRBJ1-2, with D uncertain. The CDR3 extends over 15 amino acids. The germline V and J ends were trimmed by 5 bases and 3 bases, with 16 bases remaining between them. Germline V lookup: CDR1 LNHNV, CDR2 YYDKDF (reference sequence). The chain's CDR3 is CATSRGVGQDYGYTF. CDR3 bases: TGTGCCACCAGCCGAGGCGTTGGGCAGGACTATGGCTACACCTTC.

The table lists this clonotype with many counts. The chain joins TRBV6-2 or TRBV6-3 to TRBJ1-6; D is uncertain. Trimming left V 2 bases short and J 14 bases short, with 13 bases between. Germline loops: CDR1 MNHEY, CDR2 SVGEGT. This CDR3 region has 13 residues. CDR3 sequence (DNA): TGTGCCAGCAGTTACGGTGTCGACGGGGCCCTCCACTTT. This sequence encodes CASSYGVDGALHF.

This clonotype was seen repeatedly, ten times or more. The V and J genes are TRBV10-3 and TRBJ2-1; 9 bases fit TRBD2. The CDR3 loop spans 19 amino acids. Germline V gene sequence: CDR1 ENHRY, CDR2 SYGVKD. After removal of 0 bases from V and 1 base from J, the junction contained 10 bases not matched to a gene. CDR3 nucleotide sequence: TGTGCCATCAGTGAGTCCTCTGCCCTGCGGGGGGGTTCCTACAATGAGCAGTTCTTC. Translation gives CAISESSALRGGSYNEQFF.

Ten or more counts support this clonotype. V usage is TRBV4-3 and J usage is TRBJ2-7; 10 positions agree with TRBD1. V lost 2 bases and J lost 1; bases outside the gene matches: 8. The CDR3 is made up of 17 amino acids. Germline V gives CDR1 LGHNA, CDR2 YSLEER. The DNA of the CDR3 is TGCGCCAGCAGCCAAAGAAATTCGGGACAGGGGTCCTACGAGCAGTACTTC. Translation gives CASSQRNSGQGSYEQYF.

This clonotype was seen at least ten times. The chain combines TRBV9 with TRBJ2-1; D is possibly TRBD1 or TRBD2 (5 bases each). V was trimmed by 7 bases and J by 0 bases, leaving 5 bases between them. This CDR3 is 12 amino acids long. Germline V lookup: CDR1 SGDLS, CDR2 YYNGEE. The CDR3 loop reads CASGGSYNEQFF. In nucleotides, the CDR3 is TGTGCCAGCGGGGGCTCCTACAATGAGCAGTTCTTC.

This clonotype was counted at least ten times. The chain is built from TRBV3-1 and TRBJ1-3; D is ambiguous. CDR1 and CDR2 from the germline V gene are LGHDT and YNNKEL (reference sequence). Trimming stripped 0 bases from V and 0 bases from J, with 6 bases between. The CDR3 runs to 15 residues. The CDR3 nucleotides are TGTGCCAGCAGCCAAGACTCGAACTCTGGAAACACCATATATTTT. It encodes CASSQDSNSGNTIYF. Complete variable domain (other parts from reference TRBV3-1 and TRBJ1-3): DTAVSQTPKYLVTQMGNDKSIKCEQNLGHDTMYWYKQDSKKFLKIMFSYNNKELIINETVPNRFSPKSPDKAHLNLHINSLELGDSAVYFCASSQDSNSGNTIYFGEGSWLTVV.

This clonotype has just a few counts. J is TRBJ2-7 and V is TRBV7-2; 13 bases are a match to TRBD2. The CDR3 totals 18 residues. V trimming: 5 bases; J trimming: 2 bases; junction bases outside the gene matches: 12. Germline CDR1 and CDR2: SGHTA and FQGNSA. The CDR3 protein is CASSRTGLAGDYPYEQYF. CDR3 bases: TGTGCCAGCAGCCGGACAGGACTAGCGGGGGACTACCCCTACGAGCAGTACTTC.

This clonotype was observed at least ten times. The genes are TRBV7-8 and TRBJ2-5, with a tentative D call TRBD1 (5 bases). Germline V gene lookup returns CDR1 SGHVS and CDR2 FQNEAQ. V lost 2 bases, J lost 5 bases, and 12 bases lay in between. CDR3 size: 14 residues. CDR3 amino acids: CASSLSGLGETQYF. In DNA form, the CDR3 reads TGTGCCAGCAGCTTATCAGGGCTTGGGGAGACCCAGTACTTC.

This clonotype was picked up a small number of times. The rearrangement joins TRBV3-1 to TRBJ1-2, with D unclear. Per the germline V gene, CDR1 is LGHDT and CDR2 is YNNKEL (reference sequence). Trimming removed 3 bases from V and 6 bases from J, with 8 bases in between. The CDR3 contains 12 residues. The CDR3 DNA reads as TGTGCCAGCAGCCACCCCGGCCATGGCTACACCTTC. It yields the protein CASSHPGHGYTF.

At least ten counts were recorded for this clonotype. This rearrangement joins TRBV5-6 to TRBJ2-1, with 8 bases identical to TRBD2. Germline V lookup: CDR1 SGHDT, CDR2 YYEEEE. V lost 4 bases and J lost 2; bases outside the gene matches: 5. The CDR3 covers 15 residues. The CDR3 DNA reads TGTGCCAGCAGCCCAGCGGGGGTGGCCTACAATGAGCAGTTCTTC. This encodes CASSPAGVAYNEQFF.

This clonotype was seen a few times. V usage is TRBV19 and J usage is TRBJ1-2, with unresolved D. CDR3 length: 14 residues. Trimming shortened V by 4 bases and J by 2 bases, and 11 bases separated the two germline ends. CDR1 and CDR2 (germline): LNHDA, SQIVND (reference sequence). CDR3 in DNA: TGTGCCAGTAGTACAGCCTCCTTGAACTATGGCTACACCTTC. This codes for CASSTASLNYGYTF. Variable domain in full (rest from reference TRBV19 and TRBJ1-2): DGGITQSPKYLFRKEGQNVTLSCEQNLNHDAMYWYRQDPGQGLRLIYYSQIVNDFQKGDIAEGYSVSREKKESFPLTVTSAQKNPTAFYLCASSTASLNYGYTFGSGTRLTVV.

The J gene is TRBJ1-1, the V gene TRBV27; 8 bases are a match to TRBD1. V was clipped by 5 bases and J by 7 bases; unmatched bases: 12. This CDR3 has 15 amino acids. Germline assignment: CDR1 MNHEY and CDR2 SMNVEV (reference sequence). CDR3 protein: CASSAWSGGAGEAFF. For the CDR3, the DNA is TGTGCCAGCAGTGCCTGGTCAGGGGGCGCGGGTGAAGCTTTCTTT.

This clonotype was seen many times. This chain joins TRBV6-2 or TRBV6-3 and TRBJ2-3, with D possibly matching TRBD1 (5 bases). Trimming took off 1 base at V and 2 bases at J, with 7 bases between the two ends. Germline loops: CDR1 MNHEY, CDR2 SVGEGT. The CDR3 is made up of 14 amino acids. CDR3 sequence (DNA): TGTGCCAGCAGTTACTTCAGGGCCACAGATACGCAGTATTTT. As protein: CASSYFRATDTQYF.

There are a few counts of this clonotype. V usage is TRBV7-2 and J usage is TRBJ2-3; D remains ambiguous. The CDR3 runs 14 residues. Looked up from germline, CDR1 is SGHTA and CDR2 is FQGNSA. Trimming pared 5 bases from V and 5 bases from J, leaving 14 bases between. The DNA for the CDR3 is TGTGCCAGCAGCCTAGGCTGGGTTGGAGATACGCAGTATTTT. This gives the protein CASSLGWVGDTQYF.

The rearrangement links TRBV6-5 to TRBJ1-2; D uncertain. The germline V gene encodes CDR1 MNHEY and CDR2 SVGAGI. The CDR3 runs 15 residues. V was shortened by 6 bases and J by 4 bases, with 18 bases between the two germline ends. The CDR3 sequence is CASRATGPLLYGYTF. The CDR3 DNA is TGTGCCAGCAGGGCTACCGGGCCCCTTCTCTATGGCTACACCTTC.

This chain links TRBV2 with TRBJ1-5; D might be TRBD1 (6 bases). The V gene lost 4 bases and the J gene lost 2 bases, with 12 bases spanning the gap. The CDR3 sequence is 15 residues long. The V gene's germline CDR1 is SNHLY and CDR2 FYNNEI. This chain's CDR3 is CASSGQGSGNQPQHF. The CDR3, as DNA: TGTGCCAGCAGTGGCCAGGGGTCTGGCAATCAGCCCCAGCATTTT.

The J gene is TRBJ1-1, the V gene TRBV18; D ambiguous. The CDR3 consists of 13 residues. The germline CDR1 and CDR2 sequences are KGHSH and LQKENI. Trimming cost V 0 bases and J 6 bases, with 8 bases left between them. CDR3 loop: CASSPPMDPEAFF. CDR3 coding DNA: TGTGCCAGCTCACCACCCATGGACCCTGAAGCTTTCTTT.